Listed below are T cell receptor beta chains from one sample, sequenced in a study of T cell repertoires in ileal Crohn's disease. Using immunoSEQ multiplex PCR, the repertoire was profiled, and TCRdb retains in-frame clones only, with some absent. The sample has some 9,200 clones, around 79% seen once. Sequencing was done on a sample of ileal tissue. Receptor source: an adult with Crohn's disease. CDR3s include the opening cysteine and the closing phenylalanine or tryptophan. The D gene is left open where the match is weak. The size entry is marked missing in some rows and otherwise reads once, few, many or a size class.

d_gene,j_gene,abundance,v_gene,CDR3aa,CDR3nt
-,TRBJ2-7,-,TRBV6-1,CASSESPGVYEQYF,TGTGCCAGCAGTGAATCACCTGGAGTCTACGAGCAGTACTTC
TRBD2,TRBJ2-4,once,TRBV4-2,CASSQNSGSPQNIQYF,TGTGCCAGCAGCCAGAATAGCGGGAGTCCCCAAAACATTCAGTACTTC
-,TRBJ1-1,-,TRBV29-1,CSGAFSLNTEAFF,TGCAGCGGGGCCTTTTCCCTGAACACTGAAGCTTTCTTT
-,TRBJ2-5,-,TRBV4-2,CASSQDRGSQETQYF,TGTGCCAGCAGCCAAGATAGGGGCAGCCAAGAGACCCAGTACTTC
-,TRBJ1-5,-,TRBV6-1,CASSELGGTSNQPQHF,TGTGCCAGCAGTGAACTGGGAGGGACGAGCAATCAGCCCCAGCATTTT
TRBD2,TRBJ2-7,-,TRBV9,CASSPLWRTSGGGFSYEQYF,TGTGCCAGCAGCCCCCTCTGGAGGACTAGCGGGGGGGGATTCTCCTACGAGCAGTACTTC
-,TRBJ2-7,-,TRBV5-6,CASSLPGGFFYEQYF,TGTGCCAGCAGCTTGCCGGGGGGCTTCTTCTACGAGCAGTACTTC
TRBD1,TRBJ1-5,-,TRBV18,CASSPSRGQDNQPQHF,TGTGCCAGCTCACCTTCCAGGGGGCAAGACAATCAGCCCCAGCATTTT
-,TRBJ2-2,few,TRBV11-2,CASSFPEGELFF,TGTGCCAGCAGCTTTCCCGAGGGGGAGCTGTTTTTT
TRBD1,TRBJ1-5,few,TRBV5-6,CASSLGQGASQPQHF,TGTGCCAGCAGCTTAGGACAGGGCGCAAGTCAGCCCCAGCATTTT
-,TRBJ2-5,few,TRBV2,CASSGNSGYQETQYF,TGTGCCAGCAGTGGCAATTCGGGGTACCAAGAGACCCAGTACTTC
-,TRBJ2-3,-,TRBV9,CASSVAGNTDTQYF,TGTGCCAGCAGCGTAGCAGGGAACACAGATACGCAGTATTTT
-,TRBJ2-5,few,TRBV2,CASTSGVQPRETQYF,TGTGCCAGCACCTCGGGAGTCCAACCGCGGGAGACCCAGTACTTC
-,TRBJ2-2,-,TRBV6-6,CASKGSGELFF,TGTGCCAGCAAGGGGTCCGGGGAGCTGTTTTTT
-,TRBJ1-2,-,TRBV6-5,CASSPRLTANYGYTF,TGTGCCAGCAGCCCCCGCCTGACAGCTAACTATGGCTACACCTTC
-,TRBJ2-7,few,TRBV7-9,CASSTDSAEQYF,TGTGCCAGCAGCACGGACAGCGCCGAGCAGTACTTC
TRBD1,TRBJ2-7,-,TRBV5-1,CASSLGTDSYEQYF,TGCGCCAGCAGCCTAGGGACAGACTCCTACGAGCAGTACTTC
-,TRBJ2-6,-,TRBV12-5,CVSGLRRYSGANVLTF,TGTGTTAGTGGTTTGAGGCGGTACTCTGGGGCCAACGTCCTGACTTTC
-,TRBJ1-1,-,TRBV19,CASSIGGYTEAFF,TGTGCCAGTAGTATTGGCGGGTACACTGAAGCTTTCTTT
TRBD1,TRBJ2-3,-,TRBV5-4,CASSLRTGRSDTQYF,TGTGCCAGCAGCCTAAGGACAGGGAGGTCGGATACGCAGTATTTT
-,TRBJ2-3,once,TRBV6-4,CASSDRSTDTQYF,TGTGCCAGCAGTGACCGGAGCACAGATACGCAGTATTTT
TRBD1,TRBJ2-2,-,TRBV7-2,CASREPGQGSWELFF,TGTGCCAGCAGAGAACCGGGACAGGGGAGTTGGGAGCTGTTTTTT
TRBD2,TRBJ2-7,-,TRBV10-3,CAISEFPGLRSYEQYF,TGTGCCATCAGTGAGTTTCCGGGACTAAGGTCCTACGAGCAGTACTTC
-,TRBJ2-3,-,TRBV5-4,CASSLAGAGGTDTQYF,TGTGCCAGCAGCTTGGCCGGTGCGGGCGGCACAGATACGCAGTATTTT
TRBD2,TRBJ2-1,-,TRBV19,CASLGTSGRLRNEQFF,TGTGCCAGTCTCGGGACTAGCGGGAGACTCCGGAATGAGCAGTTCTTC
TRBD1,TRBJ2-7,few,TRBV5-4,CASSQEGTGIYEQYF,TGTGCCAGCAGCCAAGAGGGGACAGGGATCTACGAGCAGTACTTC
-,TRBJ1-1,once,TRBV15,CATSRQPNTEAFF,TGTGCCACCAGTCGACAGCCGAACACTGAAGCTTTCTTT
-,TRBJ2-7,-,TRBV27,CASSFRKGANPYEQYF,TGTGCCAGCAGTTTCCGTAAGGGAGCTAACCCCTACGAGCAGTACTTC
-,TRBJ2-7,-,TRBV4-2,CASSQRSDIHEQYF,TGTGCCAGCAGCCAACGGTCAGACATCCACGAGCAGTACTTC
TRBD1,TRBJ2-7,few,TRBV7-9,CASRPTGAYYEQYF,TGTGCCAGCAGACCTACAGGGGCTTACTACGAGCAGTACTTC
-,TRBJ1-2,-,TRBV6-5,CASSPTMGPNYGYTF,TGTGCCAGCAGTCCGACCATGGGGCCTAACTATGGCTACACCTTC
-,TRBJ2-5,-,TRBV19,CASSTTGTAETQYF,TGTGCCAGTAGTACGACAGGTACCGCAGAGACCCAGTACTTC
-,TRBJ1-2,-,TRBV9,CASSVDGQRYGYTF,TGTGCCAGCAGCGTAGACGGACAGAGGTATGGCTACACCTTC
-,TRBJ2-7,-,TRBV6-5,CASSYSREAVYEQYF,TGTGCCAGCAGTTACTCTCGGGAAGCGGTCTACGAGCAGTACTTC
TRBD2,TRBJ2-3,-,TRBV4-1,CASSQGLAGPDTQYF,TGCGCCAGCAGCCAGGGACTAGCGGGACCAGATACGCAGTATTTT
-,TRBJ2-5,-,TRBV7-3,CASSLGPPPGPWETQYF,TGTGCCAGCAGCTTAGGCCCGCCGCCAGGTCCCTGGGAGACCCAGTACTTC
-,TRBJ1-2,once,TRBV6-5,CASSCHVGSTDYGYTF,TGTGCCAGCAGTTGCCACGTGGGGAGCACCGACTATGGCTACACCTTC